This passage covers 16 T cell receptor beta chains from one sample sequenced in a study of blood T cell repertoires in COVID-19. Clones were read by immunoSEQ multiplex PCR, and TCRdb kept only the in-frame ones, dropping some. The table has 35,000 to 50,000 clones, around 82% seen once. Sequences were obtained from peripheral blood. Source of these receptors: a woman between 65 and 79 years old with acute or convalescent COVID-19.

J is TRBJ2-5 and V is TRBV3-1 (or the pseudogene TRBV3-2), with 10 bases lining up with TRBD1. The CDR3 totals 15 residues. Trimming removed 4 bases from V and 2 bases from J; junction bases left unmatched: 4. Germline CDR1 LGHDT, CDR2 YNNKEL (reference sequence). CDR3 loop: CASSRRTGGQETQYF. The DNA for the CDR3 is TGTGCCAGCAGCCGTCGGACAGGGGGGCAAGAGACCCAGTACTTC.

The rearrangement joins TRBV7-9 to TRBJ1-5; 11 positions match TRBD1. Unmatched junction bases numbered 7, after V lost 5 bases and J lost 7 bases. The V gene's germline CDR1 is SEHNR and CDR2 FQNEAQ (reference sequence). The CDR3 totals 15 residues. The CDR3 DNA is TGTGCCAGCAGCCTCGGGACAGGGGGGTACCAGCCCCAGCATTTT. It encodes CASSLGTGGYQPQHF. Combining the CDR3 with reference TRBV7-9 and TRBJ1-5 gives the whole variable domain DTGVSQNPRHKITKRGQNVTFRCDPISEHNRLYWYRQTLGQGPEFLTYFQNEAQLEKSRLLSDRFSAERPKGSFSTLEIQRTEQGDSAMYLCASSLGTGGYQPQHFGDGTRLSIL.

The V call is TRBV18, the J call TRBJ1-5, with D unclear. This CDR3 is built from 13 residues. Per germline, CDR1 KGHSH and CDR2 LQKENI. The V gene lost 3 bases and the J gene lost 1 base, with 4 bases spanning the gap. CDR3 residues: CASSPGSNQPQHF. DNA of the CDR3: TGTGCCAGCTCACCTGGCAGCAATCAGCCCCAGCATTTT.

This clone was seen a few times. This chain joins TRBV5-4 and TRBJ2-2; the match to TRBD2 covers 10 bases. This CDR3 has 16 residues. Germline CDR1 and CDR2: SGHNT and YYREEE (reference sequence). Germline trimming cut 0 bases from V and 6 bases from J; bases unmatched to any gene: 5. The CDR3 sequence is CASSLVEAGGPGELFF. The CDR3, as DNA: TGTGCCAGCAGCTTGGTTGAAGCGGGAGGGCCCGGGGAGCTGTTTTTT.

This chain uses TRBV15 with TRBJ1-2; TRBD1 matches at 10 bases. J was trimmed by 7 bases and V by 2 bases; bases with no gene match: 7. This CDR3 region has 15 residues. Germline V gene sequence: CDR1 LNHNV, CDR2 YYDKDF (reference sequence). In DNA form, the CDR3 reads TGTGCCACCAGCAGATCGGACAGGGGGAGTGGTGGCTACACCTTC. Its protein is CATSRSDRGSGGYTF.

The CDR3 loop reads CASSEFGLAEIKETQYF. In nucleotides, the CDR3 is TGTGCCAGCAGTGAATTCGGACTAGCGGAAATTAAAGAGACCCAGTACTTC. The chain recombines TRBV6-1 with TRBJ2-5, with 10 bases fitting TRBD2. This CDR3 has 17 residues. Germline-derived CDR1 and CDR2 are MNHNS and SASEGT. The V segment lost 2 bases and the J segment 3 bases; nucleotides outside the gene matches: 9.

Only a few counts were recorded for this clone. The chain joins TRBV7-2 to TRBJ2-7; 8 positions agree with TRBD2. V lost 0 bases, J lost 7 bases, and 8 bases stayed unmatched. This CDR3 has 15 amino acids. The germline V gene has CDR1 SGHTA and CDR2 FQGNSA. This CDR3 is CASSLADGGVGEQYF. The CDR3 DNA sequence: TGTGCCAGCAGCTTAGCCGACGGGGGGGTAGGTGAGCAGTACTTC.

The V call is TRBV2, the J call TRBJ2-1, with 13 bases matching TRBD2. V gave up 5 bases and J gave up 1 base; unmatched junction bases: 5. This CDR3 has 17 amino acids. Germline CDR1 reads SNHLY; CDR2 reads FYNNEI. This chain's CDR3 is CASSRGTSGDSYNEQFF. DNA of the CDR3: TGTGCCAGCAGTCGCGGGACTAGCGGGGATTCCTACAATGAGCAGTTCTTC.

A few counts support this clone. V gene TRBV28 combines with J gene TRBJ2-3; no firm D call. The CDR3 contains 14 residues. The germline CDR1 and CDR2 sequences are MDHEN and SYDVKM. The V and J ends lost 7 bases and 0 bases respectively, with 11 bases between them. The CDR3: CASTPGFSTDTQYF. The CDR3 coding sequence is TGTGCCAGCACCCCGGGTTTTAGCACAGATACGCAGTATTTT.

V usage is TRBV5-1 and J usage is TRBJ2-4, with a weak D call TRBD1 (6 bases). Germline loops: CDR1 SGHRS, CDR2 YFSETQ. V lost 3 bases to trimming and J lost 1 base, with 17 bases between them. The CDR3 loop spans 17 amino acids. The CDR3: CASSWGPGERAKNIQYF. DNA of the CDR3: TGCGCCAGCAGCTGGGGGCCCGGGGAGAGGGCCAAAAACATTCAGTACTTC.

This chain joins TRBV11-2 and TRBJ1-3; D possibly corresponds to TRBD1 (5 bases). The V gene's germline CDR1 is SGHAT and CDR2 FQNNGV. The CDR3 covers 17 residues. The ends were cut back, 6 bases at V and 2 bases at J, with 20 bases in the middle. CDR3 in DNA: TGTGCCAGCAGACAAGGGACTTCCTCTGGGGCTGGAAACACCATATATTTT. It is translated as CASRQGTSSGAGNTIYF.

The V call is TRBV27, the J call TRBJ2-6; D is possibly TRBD1 (6 bases). This CDR3 is 15 amino acids long. Germline CDR1 is MNHEY and CDR2 is SMNVEV (reference sequence). Trimming pared 5 bases from V and 4 bases from J, leaving 12 bases between. This chain's CDR3 is CASSETGPGANVLTF. In nucleotides, the CDR3 is TGTGCCAGCAGTGAGACAGGACCCGGGGCCAACGTCCTGACTTTC. The full variable domain, in which reference TRBV27 and TRBJ2-6 provide the parts outside the CDR3, is EAQVTQNPRYLITVTGKKLTVTCSQNMNHEYMSWYRQDPGLGLRQIYYSMNVEVTDKGDVPEGYKVSRKEKRNFPLILESPSPNQTSLYFCASSETGPGANVLTFGAGSRLTVL.

The chain uses TRBV10-1 and TRBJ2-5; 12 bases are a match to TRBD2. CDR1 is WNHNN, CDR2 SYGVQD, per germline (reference sequence). The CDR3 consists of 17 residues. V lost 4 bases, J lost 3 bases, and 9 bases stayed unmatched. The CDR3, as DNA: TGCGCCAGCAGTGCGACTAGCGGGAGTGGCTGGGAAGAGACCCAGTACTTC. Protein sequence: CASSATSGSGWEETQYF.

The chain carries TRBV5-8 and TRBJ2-2; a possible D gene is TRBD1 (5 bases). The CDR3 runs 15 residues. Deletions cut 0 bases from V and 2 bases from J, with 8 bases between. Germline V gene data show CDR1 as SGHTS and CDR2 as YDEGEE. CDR3 DNA: TGTGCCAGCAGCTTGGTGCAGGGTAACACCGGGGAGCTGTTTTTT. Protein product: CASSLVQGNTGELFF.

The chain carries TRBV11-2 and TRBJ2-1, with D possibly matching TRBD2 (6 bases). CDR1 and CDR2 from the germline V gene are SGHAT and FQNNGV. This CDR3 has 17 amino acids. Trimming stripped 2 bases from V and 2 bases from J, with 16 bases between. CDR3 sequence reads: CASSLLFGSQPYNEQFF. CDR3 DNA: TGTGCCAGCAGCTTATTGTTCGGGAGTCAACCCTACAATGAGCAGTTCTTC.

This clone was observed a single time. This chain links TRBV11-2 with TRBJ2-5; 13 bases fit TRBD2. Per germline, CDR1 SGHAT and CDR2 FQNNGV. The ends lost 4 bases at V and 5 bases at J; junction bases unmatched: 13. This CDR3 spans 18 amino acids. The CDR3 coding sequence is TGTGCCAGCAGCTCGGGAGGGACTAGCGGGACGCCACTCGAGACCCAGTACTTC. This sequence encodes CASSSGGTSGTPLETQYF.